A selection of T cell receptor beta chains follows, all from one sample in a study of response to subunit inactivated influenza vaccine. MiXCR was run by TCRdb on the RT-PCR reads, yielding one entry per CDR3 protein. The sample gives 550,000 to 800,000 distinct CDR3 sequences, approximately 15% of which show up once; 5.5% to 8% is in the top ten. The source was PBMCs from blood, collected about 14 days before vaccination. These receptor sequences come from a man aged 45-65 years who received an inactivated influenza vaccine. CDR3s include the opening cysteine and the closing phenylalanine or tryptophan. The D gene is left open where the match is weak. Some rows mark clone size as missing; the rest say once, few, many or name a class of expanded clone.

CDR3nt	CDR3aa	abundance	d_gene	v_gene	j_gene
TGCAGTGCTAGAACACTAGCGGGAGCTTCCGAGCAGTACTTC	CSARTLAGASEQYF	.	TRBD2	TRBV20-1	TRBJ2-7
TGTGCCAGCACCATAGACACAACCTACGAGCAGTACTTC	CASTIDTTYEQYF	few	.	TRBV7-9	TRBJ2-7
TGCAGCTCGGGCGAAGAGCAGTACTTC	CSSGEEQYF	.	.	TRBV29-1	TRBJ2-7
TGTGCCAGCAGTGTGGAGTACACTGAAGCTTTCTTT	CASSVEYTEAFF	.	.	TRBV6-2/TRBV6-3	TRBJ1-1
TGTGCCAGCAGCGACTTAAGAACCGGGGCCAACGTCCTGACTTTC	CASSDLRTGANVLTF	many	.	TRBV27	TRBJ2-6
TGCAGTGCTCACTCCGGGACAGATAATGAAAAACTGTTTTTT	CSAHSGTDNEKLFF	.	TRBD1	TRBV20-1	TRBJ1-4
TGTGCCAGCAGCTTAACGGGGATTAGTGGCTACACCTTC	CASSLTGISGYTF	few	.	TRBV7-3	TRBJ1-2
TGCAGTGCTAGAGATCCGAGGAGGCAGTACTTC	CSARDPRRQYF	many	.	TRBV20-1	TRBJ2-7
TGCAGTGCCCATCTACAGGAAACTGAAGCTTTCTTT	CSAHLQETEAFF	few	.	TRBV20-1	TRBJ1-1
TGTGCTAGTGGCCCGAGGATTGAGCAGTTCTTC	CASGPRIEQFF	.	.	TRBV12-5	TRBJ2-1